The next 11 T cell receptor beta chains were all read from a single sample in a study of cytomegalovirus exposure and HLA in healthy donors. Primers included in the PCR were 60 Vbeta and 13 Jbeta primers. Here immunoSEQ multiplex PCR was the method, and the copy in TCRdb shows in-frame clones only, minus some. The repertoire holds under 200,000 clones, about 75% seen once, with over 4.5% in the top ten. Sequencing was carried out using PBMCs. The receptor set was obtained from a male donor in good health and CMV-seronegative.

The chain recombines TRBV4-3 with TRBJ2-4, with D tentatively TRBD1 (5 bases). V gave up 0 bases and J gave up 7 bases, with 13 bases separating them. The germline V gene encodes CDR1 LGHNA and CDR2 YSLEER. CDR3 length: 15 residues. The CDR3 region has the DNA TGCGCCAGCAGCCAAGATGCAGGGTCCCGTAACATTCAGTACTTC. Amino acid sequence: CASSQDAGSRNIQYF.

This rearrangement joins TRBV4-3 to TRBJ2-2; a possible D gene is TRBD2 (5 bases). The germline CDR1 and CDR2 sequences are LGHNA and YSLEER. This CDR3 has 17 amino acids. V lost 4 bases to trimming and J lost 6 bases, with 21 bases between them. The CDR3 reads CASSPVFVLESPGELFF. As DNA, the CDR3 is TGCGCCAGCAGCCCCGTCTTCGTACTAGAGTCCCCCGGGGAGCTGTTTTTT.

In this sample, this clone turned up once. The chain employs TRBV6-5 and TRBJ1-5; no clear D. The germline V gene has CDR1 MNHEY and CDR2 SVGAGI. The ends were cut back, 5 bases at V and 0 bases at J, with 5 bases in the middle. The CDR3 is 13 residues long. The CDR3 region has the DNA TGTGCCAGCAGTGTTCTTAGCAATCAGCCCCAGCATTTT. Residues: CASSVLSNQPQHF.

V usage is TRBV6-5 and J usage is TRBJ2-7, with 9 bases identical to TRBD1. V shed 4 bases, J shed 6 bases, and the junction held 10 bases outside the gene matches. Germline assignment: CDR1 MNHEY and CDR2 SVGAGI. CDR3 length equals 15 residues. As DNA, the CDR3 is TGTGCCAGCAGTTCGGCGGACAGGGGACGCGGCGAGCAGTACTTC. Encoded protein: CASSSADRGRGEQYF.

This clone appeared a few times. CDR3 sequence reads: CASSSKPTEPQHF. The CDR3 DNA is TGTGCCAGCAGCTCCAAACCGACAGAGCCCCAGCATTTT. The V call is TRBV7-9, the J call TRBJ1-5; the D gene is possibly TRBD1 (5 bases). Looked up from germline, CDR1 is SEHNR and CDR2 is FQNEAQ (reference sequence). The germline V and J ends were trimmed by 4 bases and 8 bases, with 12 bases remaining between them. CDR3 length: 13 residues.

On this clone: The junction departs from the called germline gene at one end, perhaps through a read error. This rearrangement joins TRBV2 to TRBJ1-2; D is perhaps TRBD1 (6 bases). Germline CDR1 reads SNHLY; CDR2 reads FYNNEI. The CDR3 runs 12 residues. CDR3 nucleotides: TGTGCCAGCAGTGATACAGGGCGAGGCTACCCCTTC. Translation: CASSDTGRGYPF.

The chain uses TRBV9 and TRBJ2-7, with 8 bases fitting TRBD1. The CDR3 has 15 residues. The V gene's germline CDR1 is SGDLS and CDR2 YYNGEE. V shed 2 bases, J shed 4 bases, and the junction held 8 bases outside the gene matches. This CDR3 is CASSVSYGQGYEQYF. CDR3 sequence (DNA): TGTGCCAGCAGCGTCTCCTACGGACAGGGTTACGAGCAGTACTTC.

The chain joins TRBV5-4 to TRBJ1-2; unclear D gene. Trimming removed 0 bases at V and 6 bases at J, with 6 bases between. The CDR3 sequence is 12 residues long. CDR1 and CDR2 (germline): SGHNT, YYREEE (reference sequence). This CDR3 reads CASSLDSDGYTF. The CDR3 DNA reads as TGTGCCAGCAGCTTGGACAGTGATGGCTACACCTTC.

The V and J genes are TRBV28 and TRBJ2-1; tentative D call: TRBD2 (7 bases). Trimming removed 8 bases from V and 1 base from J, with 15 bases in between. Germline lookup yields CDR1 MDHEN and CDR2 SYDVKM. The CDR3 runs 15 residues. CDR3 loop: CASRSGGASYNEQFF. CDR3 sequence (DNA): TGTGCCAGCCGAAGTGGGGGGGCTTCCTACAATGAGCAGTTCTTC.

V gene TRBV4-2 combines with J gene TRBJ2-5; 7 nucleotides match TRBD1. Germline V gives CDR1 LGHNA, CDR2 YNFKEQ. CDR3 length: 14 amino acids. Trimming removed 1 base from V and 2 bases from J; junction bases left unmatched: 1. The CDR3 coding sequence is TGTGCCAGCAGCCAAGGGGACAGTCAAGAGACCCAGTACTTC. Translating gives CASSQGDSQETQYF.

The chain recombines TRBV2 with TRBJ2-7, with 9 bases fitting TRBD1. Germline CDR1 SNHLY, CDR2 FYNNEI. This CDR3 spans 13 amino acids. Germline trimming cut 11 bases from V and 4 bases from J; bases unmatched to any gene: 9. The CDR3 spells CAGGTGMSYEQYF. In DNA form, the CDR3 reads TGTGCCGGCGGGACAGGGATGTCTTACGAGCAGTACTTC.